Described below is a single T cell receptor (beta chain) sequence and its context. This specimen belongs to a study of shared clonotypes between healthy human individuals. The table came from immunoSEQ multiplex PCR; TCRdb's copy has only in-frame clones and leaves some out. The sample carries roughly 2.6 million clones, around 90% recorded once. Specimen: naive CD4+ T cells sorted from blood. Specified subset: CD45RA+ positively selected. The clonotype originates from a man younger than 35 in good health.

CDR3 sequence reads: CASRRPGQGGEQYF. CDR3 DNA: TGTGCCAGCAGAAGACCGGGACAGGGGGGCGAGCAGTACTTC. The rearrangement uses TRBV28 and TRBJ2-7; 11 nucleotides match TRBD1. The CDR3 totals 14 residues. Germline V gene sequence: CDR1 MDHEN, CDR2 SYDVKM. Trimming cost V 6 bases and J 6 bases; bases outside gene matches: 7.